This TCR beta chain came from a study of blood T cell repertoires in COVID-19. Study summary: Sources were T cells, B-cell-depleted T cells, or PBMCs; the material itself was cDNA or gDNA.

TCRdb's copy holds only in-frame clones and misses some; the assay was immunoSEQ multiplex PCR. The sample has about 220,000 clones; about nine tenths are singletons. The CDR3 is made up of 17 amino acids. The trim removed 2 bases at V and 4 bases at J, leaving 13 bases unmatched. The germline V gene encodes CDR1 SGHRS and CDR2 YFSETQ. Ages ranged from 18 to 89 years, with residence in fewer than 25 US areas. This receptor was taken from a woman in her thirties with acute COVID-19. V and J are TRBV5-1 and TRBJ2-7, with TRBD2 identical over 9 bases. Sequenced material: PBMCs or T cells enriched from blood (not recorded which). CDR3 sequence: CASSFTPSGTSLYEQYF. For the CDR3, the DNA is TGCGCCAGCAGCTTTACCCCTAGCGGGACAAGCCTTTACGAGCAGTACTTC.